Listed below are T cell receptor beta chains from one sample, sequenced in a study of T cell responses to AZD1222 COVID-19 vaccine. The data were produced by immunoSEQ multiplex PCR, yet TCRdb's version contains in-frame clones alone and is incomplete. The sample shows about 100,000 clones, about nine tenths of them seen only once. Sequencing used peripheral blood, obtained on day 0 of AZD1222 vaccination. The origin of the receptors is an adult in good health. Both conserved end residues are part of each CDR3. Size values are once, few and many counts, or a class for expanded clones, and some rows have none.

size,V,J,CDR3
.,TRBV3-1/TRBV3-2,TRBJ2-7,CASSPGTGGYEQYF
.,TRBV19,TRBJ1-1,CASSGTLTSNTEAFF
.,TRBV6-4,TRBJ2-3,CASSKTGGTFTDTQYF
.,TRBV5-1,TRBJ2-3,CASSLQATGDTQYF
.,TRBV5-1,TRBJ2-7,CASSLEGYEQYF
.,TRBV24-1,TRBJ2-1,CATSGSMVNVDEQFF
once,TRBV4-1,TRBJ2-6,CASSQGDRTHFGEAGANVLTF
.,TRBV7-9,TRBJ2-3,CASSLVLTGTDTQYF
.,TRBV6-1,TRBJ1-2,CASSESTGLEGYTF
.,TRBV27,TRBJ1-5,CASSPNSNQPQHF
.,TRBV4-1,TRBJ2-3,CASSQKGSDTQYF
.,TRBV27,TRBJ2-3,CASSWGLAGPDTQYF
.,TRBV15,TRBJ1-3,CATSRVTGTGGSSGNTIYF
.,TRBV27,TRBJ2-1,CASRTTISPGLVFF
.,TRBV7-8,TRBJ2-5,CASSLDASGRIGETQYF
.,TRBV7-3,TRBJ1-6,CASSLLGLYNSPLHF
.,TRBV5-6,TRBJ2-7,CASSLESRVRTGVPYEQYF
.,TRBV10-2,TRBJ1-6,CASSGFRSGGSPLHF
.,TRBV9,TRBJ2-3,CASSVVSVVTDTQYF
.,TRBV27,TRBJ1-1,CASSFRGPGGEAFF
.,TRBV10-3,TRBJ1-2,CAISEQDAGTGNGYTF
once,TRBV7-9,TRBJ2-7,CASSFLPSGLYEQYF
.,TRBV5-1,TRBJ1-1,CASSLLTGTGSTEAFF
.,TRBV30,TRBJ1-3,CAWSPRGTGGNTIYF
.,TRBV13,TRBJ1-1,CASSKRRTEAFF
.,TRBV3-1/TRBV3-2,TRBJ2-7,CASSHGAGREQYF